These 18 T cell receptor beta chains came from one sample sequenced in a study of CD8 T cells in Susac syndrome. An input of about 0.5 to 1 ug of RNA was subjected to reverse transcription using random hexamers. Each CDR3 protein gets one entry after TCRdb re-called the immunoSEQ multiplex PCR reads with MiXCR. The sample lists about 150,000 distinct CDR3 sequences, approximately 93% seen once, with 0.2% to 0.25% in the top ten. The material sequenced was CD8+ T cells from PBMCs. Receptors were obtained from a human donor with multiple sclerosis.

J is TRBJ2-7 and V is TRBV27; 7 bases align to TRBD2. Losses at the gene ends were 6 bases for V and 0 bases for J; bases not matched to a gene: 11. Germline lookup yields CDR1 MNHEY and CDR2 SMNVEV (reference sequence). The CDR3 contains 16 residues. CDR3 protein: CASSLAADLSSYEQYF. DNA of the CDR3: TGTGCCAGCAGCCTAGCGGCAGACTTGAGCTCCTACGAGCAGTACTTC.

J is TRBJ1-1 and V is TRBV30, with D perhaps TRBD1 (5 bases). This CDR3 has 14 amino acids. CDR1 and CDR2 (germline): GTSNPN, SVGIG (reference sequence). Trimming removed 2 bases from V and 0 bases from J, with 10 bases in between. The CDR3 spells CAWSLGDLNTEAFF. The CDR3 nucleotides are TGTGCCTGGAGTCTTGGGGACCTGAACACTGAAGCTTTCTTT.

The sample holds one count of this clonotype. This chain joins TRBV20-1 and TRBJ2-5; 7 bases map to TRBD1. Germline loops: CDR1 DFQATT, CDR2 SNEGSKA (reference sequence). V shed 3 bases and J 7 bases; nucleotides not matched to a gene: 11. This CDR3 is 14 amino acids long. The CDR3 region has the DNA TGCAGTGCTAGGGATTTGAGTGGGGACAGGACCCAGTACTTC. Protein sequence: CSARDLSGDRTQYF.

The chain links TRBV20-1 to TRBJ2-7; 9 positions agree with TRBD1. V was pared by 6 bases and J by 4 bases, with 13 bases of the junction left unmatched. The germline CDR1 and CDR2 sequences are DFQATT and SNEGSKA (reference sequence). This CDR3 has 15 amino acids. The DNA of the CDR3 is TGCAGTGCCGTCCCCACGGGACAGGGCTCTTACGAGCAGTACTTC. Translation gives CSAVPTGQGSYEQYF.

The V gene is TRBV7-9, the J gene TRBJ1-1; TRBD1 aligns across 11 bases. V lost 6 bases to trimming and J lost 0 bases; unmatched junction nucleotides: 9. CDR1 and CDR2 from the germline V gene are SEHNR and FQNEAQ (reference sequence). The CDR3 contains 17 residues. CDR3 protein: CASRNRGDRGVNTEAFF. The CDR3 DNA follows: TGTGCCAGCAGAAATCGTGGGGACAGGGGGGTGAACACTGAAGCTTTCTTT.

This clonotype was detected once. This chain uses TRBV20-1 with TRBJ2-3; D is undetermined. CDR1 is DFQATT and CDR2 is SNEGSKA in the germline V gene (reference sequence). This CDR3 has 12 residues. Deletions cut 2 bases from V and 4 bases from J, with 7 bases between. CDR3 residues: CSARTNPDTQYF. CDR3 DNA: TGCAGTGCTAGAACAAACCCAGATACGCAGTATTTT.

The chain carries TRBV27 and TRBJ2-7, with TRBD1 matching 7 bases. The J segment lost 0 bases and the V segment lost 3 bases, leaving 5 bases of the junction unmatched. The germline V gene encodes CDR1 MNHEY and CDR2 SMNVEV (reference sequence). This CDR3 has 15 residues. In DNA, the CDR3 is TGTGCCAGCAGTTTTCTGGGACAGAGCTCCTACGAGCAGTACTTC. This translates into CASSFLGQSSYEQYF.

The rearrangement links TRBV4-1 to TRBJ1-1; TRBD1 matches at 11 bases. Germline V gene data show CDR1 as MGHRA and CDR2 as YSYEKL. Unmatched junction bases numbered 1, after V lost 3 bases and J lost 4 bases. This CDR3 spans 14 amino acids. CDR3: CASSHGQGATEAFF. CDR3 nucleotide sequence: TGCGCCAGCAGCCACGGACAGGGGGCCACTGAAGCTTTCTTT.

The J gene is TRBJ1-2, the V gene TRBV6-5; D gene uncertain. The CDR3 is 11 amino acids. The germline gives CDR1 MNHEY, CDR2 SVGAGI. V lost 8 bases and J 5 bases, leaving 9 bases between the germline ends. This CDR3 reads CASGSGYGYTF. CDR3 coding DNA: TGTGCCAGCGGGAGTGGGTATGGCTACACCTTC.

This sequence joins TRBV18 and TRBJ2-3, with 9 nucleotides matching TRBD2. Looked up from germline, CDR1 is KGHSH and CDR2 is LQKENI. The CDR3 has 16 residues. V was pared by 6 bases and J by 0 bases, with 7 bases of the junction left unmatched. The CDR3 protein is CASSPSGGQSTDTQYF. The CDR3 nucleotides read TGTGCCAGCTCCCCGAGCGGGGGGCAAAGCACAGATACGCAGTATTTT.

The chain is built from TRBV12-3 or TRBV12-4 and TRBJ1-2; 7 bases line up with TRBD1. The CDR3 runs 13 residues. V gave up 7 bases and J gave up 2 bases; unmatched junction bases: 4. The CDR3 DNA sequence: TGTGCCAGCAATCCGACAGGGAACTATGGCTACACCTTC. It codes for CASNPTGNYGYTF.

V and J are TRBV19 and TRBJ2-4, with TRBD1 as a possible D gene (6 bases). V was cut by 6 bases and J by 5 bases, with 17 bases left in between. The CDR3 covers 15 residues. Germline loops: CDR1 LNHDA, CDR2 SQIVND (reference sequence). The CDR3 DNA follows: TGTGCCAGTAGCCAGAACAGGGAAACGGAAAACATTCAGTACTTC. This gives the protein CASSQNRETENIQYF. The full variable domain, its missing parts supplied by reference TRBV19 and TRBJ2-4, is DGGITQSPKYLFRKEGQNVTLSCEQNLNHDAMYWYRQDPGQGLRLIYYSQIVNDFQKGDIAEGYSVSREKKESFPLTVTSAQKNPTAFYLCASSQNRETENIQYFGAGTRLSVL.

The V and J genes are TRBV6-2 or TRBV6-3 and TRBJ2-1; TRBD1 matches at 8 bases. The CDR3 spans 15 residues. V trimming: 5 bases; J trimming: 8 bases; junction bases outside the gene matches: 11. Germline CDR1 is MNHEY and CDR2 is SVGEGT. In DNA, the CDR3 is TGTGCCAGCAGTATGACAGGGGCGCCCGGGGATGAGCAGTTCTTC. Protein sequence: CASSMTGAPGDEQFF.

The chain combines TRBV7-8 with TRBJ1-1, with D unclear. This CDR3 region has 16 residues. CDR1 SGHVS and CDR2 FQNEAQ come from the germline V gene. Trimming removed 4 bases at V and 3 bases at J, with 18 bases between. The CDR3: CASSSSVGGVDTEAFF. CDR3 coding DNA: TGTGCCAGCAGCTCTAGCGTGGGTGGGGTGGACACTGAAGCTTTCTTT. Drawing the rest from reference TRBV7-8 and TRBJ1-1, the complete variable domain is GAGVSQSPRYKVAKRGQDVALRCDPISGHVSLFWYQQALGQGPEFLTYFQNEAQLDKSGLPSDRFFAERPEGSVSTLKIQRTQQEDSAVYLCASSSSVGGVDTEAFFGQGTRLTVV.

Only one count was recorded for this clonotype. CDR3 protein: CASSFGTSGDTQYF. As DNA, the CDR3 is TGTGCCAGCAGCTTCGGGACTAGCGGGGATACGCAGTATTTT. The chain joins TRBV7-2 to TRBJ2-3; 12 positions match TRBD2. Losses at the gene ends were 3 bases for V and 6 bases for J; bases not matched to a gene: 1. CDR1 and CDR2 from the germline V gene are SGHTA and FQGNSA. The CDR3 runs 14 residues.

The rearrangement links TRBV20-1 to TRBJ1-2, with a possible D match to TRBD1 (6 bases). The germline V gene encodes CDR1 DFQATT and CDR2 SNEGSKA (reference sequence). Trimming cost V 2 bases and J 0 bases, with 28 bases left between them. This CDR3 region has 20 residues. CDR3 sequence (DNA): TGCAGTGCTAGACTTTATTCAGGACGCCAAACAGGGAGAGCTAACTATGGCTACACCTTC. Its translation is CSARLYSGRQTGRANYGYTF.

J is TRBJ1-1 and V is TRBV2; D is possibly TRBD1 (5 bases). The CDR3 is 11 amino acids. Per germline, CDR1 SNHLY and CDR2 FYNNEI. Trimming removed 8 bases at V and 4 bases at J, with 8 bases between. CDR3 sequence reads: CASYGGTEAFF. For the CDR3, the DNA is TGTGCCAGCTACGGGGGCACTGAAGCTTTCTTT.

The rearrangement links TRBV27 to TRBJ2-2; tentatively, D is TRBD2 (6 bases). This CDR3 has 15 residues. V was clipped by 7 bases and J by 1 base, with 13 bases between them. CDR1 and CDR2 (germline): MNHEY, SMNVEV (reference sequence). Here the CDR3 DNA reads TGTGCCAGCACGGCTAGCGCTTGGAACACCGGGGAGCTGTTTTTT. This translates into CASTASAWNTGELFF.